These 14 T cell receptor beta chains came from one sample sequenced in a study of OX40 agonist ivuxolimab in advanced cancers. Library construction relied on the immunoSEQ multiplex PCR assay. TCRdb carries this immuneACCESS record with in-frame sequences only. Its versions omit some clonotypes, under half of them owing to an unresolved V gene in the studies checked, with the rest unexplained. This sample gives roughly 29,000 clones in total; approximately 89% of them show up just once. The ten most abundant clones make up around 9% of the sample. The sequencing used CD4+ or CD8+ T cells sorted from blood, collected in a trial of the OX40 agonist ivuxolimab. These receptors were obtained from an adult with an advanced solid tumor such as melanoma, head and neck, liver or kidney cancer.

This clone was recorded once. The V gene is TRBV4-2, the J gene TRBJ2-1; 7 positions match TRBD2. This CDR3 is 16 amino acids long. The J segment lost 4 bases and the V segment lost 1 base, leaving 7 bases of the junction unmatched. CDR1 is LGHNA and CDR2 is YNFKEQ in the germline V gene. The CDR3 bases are TGTGCCAGCAGCCAAGTTTCGCTAGCGGAATACAATGAGCAGTTCTTC. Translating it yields CASSQVSLAEYNEQFF.

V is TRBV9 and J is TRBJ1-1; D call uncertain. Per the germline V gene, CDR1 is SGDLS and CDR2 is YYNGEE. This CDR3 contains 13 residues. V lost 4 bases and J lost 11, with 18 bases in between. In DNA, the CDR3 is TGTGCCAGCAGCCCAGAGAACCTAAGCCGGGCTTTCTTT. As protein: CASSPENLSRAFF.

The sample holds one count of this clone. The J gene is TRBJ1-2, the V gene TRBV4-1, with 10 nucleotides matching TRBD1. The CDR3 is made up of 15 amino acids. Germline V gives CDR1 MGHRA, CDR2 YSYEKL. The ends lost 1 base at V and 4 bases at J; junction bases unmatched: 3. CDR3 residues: CASSQAGQGIYGYTF. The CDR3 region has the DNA TGCGCCAGCAGCCAAGCGGGACAGGGGATCTATGGCTACACCTTC.

The CDR3 DNA reads as TGTGCCACCACAGGGTGGGTCTACAATGAGCAGTTCTTC. As protein: CATTGWVYNEQFF. The chain recombines TRBV19 with TRBJ2-1; possibly TRBD1 for D (6 bases). Germline V CDR1 and CDR2: LNHDA, SQIVND (reference sequence). Trimming shortened V by 10 bases and J by 3 bases, and 13 bases separated the two germline ends. CDR3 length: 13 amino acids. Drawing the rest from reference TRBV19 and TRBJ2-1, the complete variable domain is DGGITQSPKYLFRKEGQNVTLSCEQNLNHDAMYWYRQDPGQGLRLIYYSQIVNDFQKGDIAEGYSVSREKKESFPLTVTSAQKNPTAFYLCATTGWVYNEQFFGPGTRLTVL.

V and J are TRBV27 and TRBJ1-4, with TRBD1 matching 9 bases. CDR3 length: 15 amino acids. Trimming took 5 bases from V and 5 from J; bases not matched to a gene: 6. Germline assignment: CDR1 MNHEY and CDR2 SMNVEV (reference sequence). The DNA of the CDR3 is TGTGCCAGCAGTCCCCGGACAGGGGTAAATGAAAAACTGTTTTTT. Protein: CASSPRTGVNEKLFF.

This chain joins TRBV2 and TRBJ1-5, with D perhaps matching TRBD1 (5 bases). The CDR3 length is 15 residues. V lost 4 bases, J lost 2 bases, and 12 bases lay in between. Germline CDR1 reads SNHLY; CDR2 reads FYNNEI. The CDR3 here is CASSVEGSGNQPQHF. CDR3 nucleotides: TGTGCCAGCAGTGTGGAGGGGTCGGGCAATCAGCCCCAGCATTTT.

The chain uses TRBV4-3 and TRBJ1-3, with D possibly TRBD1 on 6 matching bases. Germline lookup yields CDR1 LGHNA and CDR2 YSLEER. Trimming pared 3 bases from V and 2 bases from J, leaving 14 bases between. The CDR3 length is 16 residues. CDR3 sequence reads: CASSQGSGVTGNTIYF. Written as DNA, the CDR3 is TGCGCCAGCAGCCAGGGCTCAGGGGTGACTGGAAACACCATATATTTT.

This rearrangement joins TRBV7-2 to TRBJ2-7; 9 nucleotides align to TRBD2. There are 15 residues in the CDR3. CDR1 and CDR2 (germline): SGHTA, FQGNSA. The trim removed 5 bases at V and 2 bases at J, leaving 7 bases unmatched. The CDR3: CASSPTGTSPYEQYF. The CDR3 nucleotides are TGTGCCAGCAGCCCCACCGGGACTAGCCCCTACGAGCAGTACTTC.

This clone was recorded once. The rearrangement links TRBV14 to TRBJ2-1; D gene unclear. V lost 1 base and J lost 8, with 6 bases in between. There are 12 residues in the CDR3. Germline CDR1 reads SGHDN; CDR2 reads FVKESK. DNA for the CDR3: TGTGCCAGCAGCCAAGTGTGGCATGAGCAGTTCTTC. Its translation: CASSQVWHEQFF.

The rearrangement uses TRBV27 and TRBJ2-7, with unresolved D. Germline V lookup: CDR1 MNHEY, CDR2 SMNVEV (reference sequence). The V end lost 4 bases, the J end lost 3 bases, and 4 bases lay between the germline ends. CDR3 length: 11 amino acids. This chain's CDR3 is CASSSLYEQYF. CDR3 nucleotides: TGTGCCAGCAGTTCCCTCTACGAGCAGTACTTC.

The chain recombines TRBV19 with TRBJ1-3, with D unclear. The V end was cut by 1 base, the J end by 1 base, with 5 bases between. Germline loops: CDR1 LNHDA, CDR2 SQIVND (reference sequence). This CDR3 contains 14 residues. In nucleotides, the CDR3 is TGTGCCAGTAGTATAGGGTTGTCTGGAAACACCATATATTTT. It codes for CASSIGLSGNTIYF.

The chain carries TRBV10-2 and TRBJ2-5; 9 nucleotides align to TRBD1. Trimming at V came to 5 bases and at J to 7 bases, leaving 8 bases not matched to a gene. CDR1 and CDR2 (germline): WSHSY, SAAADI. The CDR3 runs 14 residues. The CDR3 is CASSTGTGSGTQYF. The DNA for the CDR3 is TGCGCCAGCAGTACCGGGACAGGGTCCGGGACCCAGTACTTC.

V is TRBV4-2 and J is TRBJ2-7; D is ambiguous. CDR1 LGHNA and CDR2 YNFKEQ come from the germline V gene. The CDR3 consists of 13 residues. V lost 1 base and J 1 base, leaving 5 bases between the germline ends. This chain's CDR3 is CASSQVESYEQYF. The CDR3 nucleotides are TGTGCCAGCAGCCAAGTTGAGTCCTACGAGCAGTACTTC.

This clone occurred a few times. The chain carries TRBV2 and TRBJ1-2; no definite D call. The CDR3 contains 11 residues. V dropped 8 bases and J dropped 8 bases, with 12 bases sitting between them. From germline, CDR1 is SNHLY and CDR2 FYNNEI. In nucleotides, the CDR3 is TGTGCCAGCTCGTACTTGGGAGGCTACACCTTC. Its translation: CASSYLGGYTF.